This T cell receptor beta chain was identified during a study of T cell changes during pregnancy in multiple sclerosis (dated by TCRdb to about 2019). Study-level background: The study looked at changes in the T cell repertoire across pregnancy in women with multiple sclerosis.

A word on this clone: Which antigen it targets is not known. No base qualities exist here, and no much larger clone lies one base off it.

Receptor libraries were prepared by the immunoSEQ multiplex PCR assay. What TCRdb holds here is the immuneACCESS table cut down to in-frame rearrangements. Part of the clones is not present; checked against another copy, under half of the missing clones reflect an unresolved V gene, and the others are unexplained. The sample table records about 43,000 clones; about nine tenths of these occur just once. The biggest ten clones account for less than 1.5% of the sample. Reading from cysteine to phenylalanine, the CDR3 counts 15 amino acids. CDR3 DNA is the only sequence kept; it has 45 bases, read in frame from the first base. According to the germline V gene, CDR1 reads SGHRS and CDR2 reads YFSETQ. V sheds 0 bases and J sheds 2 bases, leaving 11 bases between their ends.

The chain joins TRBV5-1 to TRBJ2-5; no confident D gene assignment can be made. The TCR comes from a female donor with multiple sclerosis, enrolled in a pregnancy study. Sequences were obtained from PBMCs (not recorded whether the cells were cultured). The base sequence is TGCGCCAGCAGCTTGGAAGGCGATCCACAAGAGACCCAGTACTTC. It specifies CASSLEGDPQETQYF.